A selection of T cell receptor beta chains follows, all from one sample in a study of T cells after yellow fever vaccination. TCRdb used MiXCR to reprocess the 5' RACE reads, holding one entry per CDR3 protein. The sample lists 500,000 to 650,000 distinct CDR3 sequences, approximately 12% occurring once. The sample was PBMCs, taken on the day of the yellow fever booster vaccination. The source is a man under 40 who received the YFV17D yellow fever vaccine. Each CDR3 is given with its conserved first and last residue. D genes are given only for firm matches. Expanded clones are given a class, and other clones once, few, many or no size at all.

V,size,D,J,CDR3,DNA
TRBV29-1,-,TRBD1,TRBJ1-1,CSVVRARGAEAFF,TGCAGCGTTGTGCGTGCCAGGGGGGCTGAAGCTTTCTTT
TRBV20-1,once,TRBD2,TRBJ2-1,CSARRGLAGYNEQFF,TGCAGTGCTAGGAGGGGACTAGCGGGATACAATGAGCAGTTCTTC
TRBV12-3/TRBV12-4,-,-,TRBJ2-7,CASSFQGNYEQYF,TGTGCCAGCAGTTTTCAGGGAAACTACGAGCAGTACTTC
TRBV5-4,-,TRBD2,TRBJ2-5,CASKGWEGTETQYF,TGTGCCAGCAAAGGGTGGGAGGGGACGGAGACCCAGTACTTC
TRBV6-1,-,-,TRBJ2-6,CASRIDYSGANVLTF,TGTGCCAGCAGAATCGACTATTCTGGGGCCAACGTCCTGACTTTC
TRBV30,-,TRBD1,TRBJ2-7,CAWSRQGAFKYF,TGTGCCTGGAGCAGGCAGGGGGCGTTCAAGTACTTC
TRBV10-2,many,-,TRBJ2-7,CASSESISYEQYF,TGCGCCAGCAGTGAGTCGATCTCCTACGAGCAGTACTTC
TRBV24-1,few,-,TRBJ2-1,CATSDPGGAPYNEQFF,TGTGCCACCAGTGACCCTGGGGGAGCCCCATACAATGAGCAGTTCTTC
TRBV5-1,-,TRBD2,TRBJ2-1,CASAGVSYNEQFF,TGCGCCAGTGCGGGGGTCTCCTACAATGAGCAGTTCTTC
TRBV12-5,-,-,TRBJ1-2,CASGLGPDRPYTF,TGTGCTAGTGGTTTGGGACCCGACAGACCCTACACCTTC
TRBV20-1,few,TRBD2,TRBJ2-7,CSARDSSGEQYF,TGCAGTGCTAGAGATTCTAGCGGTGAGCAGTACTTC
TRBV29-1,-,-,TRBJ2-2,CSVLVVTGELFF,TGCAGCGTTTTGGTAGTCACCGGGGAGCTGTTTTTT
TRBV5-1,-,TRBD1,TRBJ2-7,CASRYSTGAGNEQYF,TGCGCCAGCAGGTATTCGACAGGGGCGGGCAACGAGCAGTACTTC
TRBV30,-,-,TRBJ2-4,CATVRAELAKNIQYF,TGTGCCACAGTGAGAGCGGAACTAGCCAAAAACATTCAGTACTTC
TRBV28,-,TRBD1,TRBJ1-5,CASSWASGGANQPQHF,TGTGCCAGCAGTTGGGCTTCAGGGGGTGCCAATCAGCCCCAGCATTTT
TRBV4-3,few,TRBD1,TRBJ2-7,CASSQAQGTGQIF,TGCGCCAGCAGCCAAGCACAGGGGACAGGCCAGATTTTC
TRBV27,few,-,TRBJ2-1,CASSLSAGLRYNEQFF,TGTGCCAGCAGTTTATCGGCAGGGTTACGGTACAATGAGCAGTTCTTC
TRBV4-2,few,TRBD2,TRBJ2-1,CASSQEGLAGGVTYNEQFF,TGTGCCAGCAGCCAAGAGGGACTAGCGGGAGGAGTGACCTACAATGAGCAGTTCTTC